This is a list of T cell receptor beta chains from one sample in a study of OX40 agonist ivuxolimab in advanced cancers. This table comes from immunoSEQ multiplex PCR, and its TCRdb copy is limited to in-frame clones, with some not included. The table has roughly 100,000 clones, about 80% seen once. This material consisted of CD4+ or CD8+ T cells sorted from blood, taken in a trial of the OX40 agonist ivuxolimab. The receptors stem from an adult with an advanced solid tumor such as melanoma, head and neck, liver or kidney cancer. Both conserved end residues are part of each CDR3. A D gene is named only where the DNA matches it firmly. The listing skips clone size in some rows; elsewhere it reads once, few, many or a size class.

>TRBV4-3|TRBJ1-4|-|-
TGCGCCAGCAGCCAAGATGGAGTTCCTTCAACTAATGAAAAACTGTTTTTT
CASSQDGVPSTNEKLFF
>TRBV12-5|TRBJ2-7|-|-
TGTGCTAGTGGTTTGGTACCCGGGTTTCAGTACTTC
CASGLVPGFQYF
>TRBV10-3|TRBJ1-1|-|-
TGTGCCATCAGCCCGCGGGAGAACACTGAAGCTTTCTTT
CAISPRENTEAFF
>TRBV4-2|TRBJ2-7|TRBD2|-
TGTGCCAGCAGCCAAGGGTTACTAGCGGGGAGATACGAGCAGTACTTC
CASSQGLLAGRYEQYF
>TRBV5-6|TRBJ2-1|-|few
TGTGCCAGCAGTCGGTCGAGCCCTTCTAATGAGCAGTTCTTC
CASSRSSPSNEQFF
>TRBV6-6|TRBJ2-7|-|few
TGTGCCAGCAGTTACCGGGGCCTCAGCTCCTACGAGCAGTACTTC
CASSYRGLSSYEQYF
>TRBV6-5|TRBJ1-2|TRBD1|-
TGTGCCAGCAGTTACTCTCGGACAGGGGGCGATGGCTACACCTTC
CASSYSRTGGDGYTF
>TRBV5-4|TRBJ2-7|-|few
TGTGCCAGCAGCTCGGACTCCTACGAGCAGTACTTC
CASSSDSYEQYF
>TRBV7-2|TRBJ2-7|TRBD2|-
TGTGCCAGCAGCTTACGCGGGGGGAAGCCCCACGAGCAGTACTTC
CASSLRGGKPHEQYF
>TRBV10-2|TRBJ2-2|-|-
TGCGCCAGCAGGGTGCTGAGGGAGCTGTTTTTT
CASRVLRELFF
>TRBV18|TRBJ1-6|TRBD1|few
TGTGCCAGCTCACGAGGGACAGGGGGAAATTCACCCCTCCACTTT
CASSRGTGGNSPLHF
>TRBV7-2|TRBJ2-7|TRBD1|-
TGTGCCAGCAGCTTACAGCAAGGGACAGGACCCTACGAGCAGTACTTC
CASSLQQGTGPYEQYF
>TRBV12-5|TRBJ2-7|TRBD2|-
TGTGCTAGTGGTTTGGCCCGGGGGGGAGGCGAGCAGTACTTC
CASGLARGGGEQYF
>TRBV6-1|TRBJ2-7|-|-
TGTGCCAGCAGTGAAGCTGACCGCCGGAGGTGGGAGCAGTACTTC
CASSEADRRRWEQYF
>TRBV9|TRBJ1-1|-|-
TGTGCCAGCACCAGAGGGATGAACACTGAAGCTTTCTTT
CASTRGMNTEAFF
>TRBV11-3|TRBJ2-7|-|-
TGTGCCAGCAGCCCCCACAGGGGGGGCGAGCAGTACTTC
CASSPHRGGEQYF
>TRBV5-1|TRBJ2-5|TRBD1|-
TGCGCCAGCACCGGCACAGGGGCAGAGACCCAGTACTTC
CASTGTGAETQYF
>TRBV11-1|TRBJ1-2|-|-
TGTGCCAGCAGCTTAACAGCAAGGGACGGCTACACCTTC
CASSLTARDGYTF
>TRBV7-9|TRBJ2-2|-|-
TGTGCCAGCAGCTTAGAGGGGAACACCGGGGAGCTGTTTTTT
CASSLEGNTGELFF
>TRBV18|TRBJ2-7|-|few
TGTGCCAGCTCATTCGGTCAGTCCTACGAGCAGTACTTC
CASSFGQSYEQYF
>TRBV7-2|TRBJ1-2|-|-
TGTGCCAGCAGCCAGAACGGGGGGGCTAACTATGGCTACACCTTC
CASSQNGGANYGYTF
>TRBV5-1|TRBJ1-6|-|once
TGCGCCAGCAAAATCGACAGTTATAATTCACCCCTCCACTTT
CASKIDSYNSPLHF
>TRBV5-1|TRBJ2-6|TRBD1|-
TGCGCCAGCAGCCGGGACAGCGCCTCTGGGGCCAACGTCCTGACTTTC
CASSRDSASGANVLTF
>TRBV5-6|TRBJ2-2|TRBD1|-
TGTGCCAGCAGCTTTAACGCGGCAGGGGGCACCGGGGAGCTGTTTTTT
CASSFNAAGGTGELFF
>TRBV6-5|TRBJ1-5|-|-
TGTGCCAGCAGTTACGACTCGGGTAGCAATCAGCCCCAGCATTTT
CASSYDSGSNQPQHF
>TRBV2|TRBJ1-1|TRBD1|-
TGTGCCAGCGTTAGGGAACTGGGACAGTTCAGACTTGAAGCTTTCTTT
CASVRELGQFRLEAFF
>TRBV6-4|TRBJ2-3|TRBD2|few
TGTGCCAGCAGCCCCGCGGGGGGGGCAGATACGCAGTATTTT
CASSPAGGADTQYF
>TRBV11-3|TRBJ2-1|-|-
TGTGCCAGCAGCTTAAGGGTTGCGCACAATGAGCAGTTCTTC
CASSLRVAHNEQFF
>TRBV5-6|TRBJ1-2|-|-
TGTGCCAGCAGCTTGGAAGAAGCAGGTCTTCATGGCTACACCTTC
CASSLEEAGLHGYTF
>TRBV2|TRBJ1-6|-|-
TGTGCCAGCAGTGGTGCAGGGCAAAATTCACCCCTCCACTTT
CASSGAGQNSPLHF